A single sample gave rise to the 23 T cell receptor beta chains below, sequenced in a study of regulatory T cells in long-lasting Graves disease. iRepertoire HTBI primers and Arm-PCR of CDR3 regions built TCR beta libraries. TCRdb analysed the multiplex PCR reads with MiXCR anew, one entry per CDR3 protein. This repertoire shows fewer than 500,000 distinct CDR3 sequences, about 17% found once; its top ten account for 9% to 15%. Time point noted: newly diagnosed GD, antithyroid drugs for less than 3 months. The TCR library was prepared using RNA isolated from PBMCs. A further study also used this sample, focusing on T cells in Graves' hyperthyroidism and ophthalmopathy.

The sequencing used peripheral blood mononuclear cells (PBMCs), collected at new diagnosis, from a patient treated with antithyroid drugs. The receptors here all came from a man in his forties or fifties with Graves disease.

The chain carries TRBV12-5 and TRBJ2-2; D may correspond to TRBD1 or TRBD2 (5 bases each). Germline V gene lookup returns CDR1 LGHNT and CDR2 FRNRAP. The CDR3 is 13 residues long. V was cut by 6 bases and J by 2 bases, with 7 bases left in between. Here the CDR3 DNA reads TGTGCTAGTGGAAGGGACAACACCGGGGAGCTGTTTTTT. This translates into CASGRDNTGELFF.

This clonotype has only a few counts. The rearrangement uses TRBV18 and TRBJ2-5; D is unresolved. Per germline, CDR1 KGHSH and CDR2 LQKENI. This CDR3 comprises 13 residues. V dropped 3 bases and J dropped 2 bases, with 7 bases sitting between them. The CDR3 loop is CASSPNSQETQYF. In DNA form, the CDR3 reads TGTGCCAGCTCACCTAACTCTCAAGAGACCCAGTACTTC. Filled out from reference TRBV18 and TRBJ2-5, the complete variable domain reads NAGVMQNPRHLVRRRGQEARLRCSPMKGHSHVYWYRQLPEEGLKFMVYLQKENIIDESGMPKERFSAEFPKEGPSILRIQQVVRGDSAAYFCASSPNSQETQYFGPGTRLLVL.

This clonotype was picked up many times. V gene TRBV30 combines with J gene TRBJ2-7; possible D gene TRBD1, 6 bases. The V end was cut by 1 base, the J end by 6 bases, with 13 bases between. This CDR3 region has 13 residues. CDR1 is GTSNPN and CDR2 is SVGIG in the germline V gene (reference sequence). As DNA, the CDR3 is TGTGCCTGGAGTGGAACAGGGCTAGGCGAGCAGTACTTC. Its protein is CAWSGTGLGEQYF.

This clonotype is a singleton in its sample. The gene calls are TRBV12-3 or TRBV12-4 and TRBJ2-3, with 10 bases that match TRBD2. CDR3 length: 17 residues. V dropped 5 bases and J dropped 5; count of bases not matched to a gene: 13. CDR3 sequence: CASSEPLAGVPGDTQYF. CDR3 in DNA: TGTGCCAGCAGTGAGCCTCTAGCGGGGGTCCCGGGAGATACGCAGTATTTT.

This clonotype was seen a few times. V gene TRBV5-6 combines with J gene TRBJ2-1, with D possibly being TRBD2 (6 bases). Germline V lookup: CDR1 SGHDT, CDR2 YYEEEE. Trimming shortened V by 3 bases and J by 2 bases, and 15 bases separated the two germline ends. The length of the CDR3 is 16 residues. This CDR3 is CASSSPSGDAYNEQFF. CDR3 bases: TGTGCCAGCAGCTCGCCATCGGGAGACGCCTACAATGAGCAGTTCTTC.

The V call is TRBV20-1, the J call TRBJ1-5; 7 bases are shared with TRBD1. Germline V gene sequence: CDR1 DFQATT, CDR2 SNEGSKA (reference sequence). The junction had 8 bases not matched to a gene; V was cut back by 1 base and J by 5 bases. The CDR3 is made up of 15 amino acids. The CDR3 DNA follows: TGCAGTGCTAGAGGAGGGGAGGGGGCTCATCAGCCCCAGCATTTT. Encoded protein: CSARGGEGAHQPQHF.

This clonotype was recorded a few times. The chain employs TRBV6-1 and TRBJ1-4; TRBD1 agrees at 7 bases. In germline, CDR1 is MNHNS, CDR2 SASEGT. V trimming: 5 bases; J trimming: 7 bases; junction bases outside the gene matches: 7. The CDR3 has 14 amino acids. Written as DNA, the CDR3 is TGTGCCAGCAGTCCGGACAGGAACGGTGAAAAACTGTTTTTT. Amino acids: CASSPDRNGEKLFF.

With respect to this clonotype: A read error may be the cause here, since a much bigger clone is one base away. The V gene is TRBV24-1, the J gene TRBJ2-1, with 10 nucleotides matching TRBD1. Germline V CDR1 and CDR2: KGHDR, SFDVKD. V gave up 5 bases and J gave up 8 bases; unmatched junction bases: 11. The CDR3 runs 16 residues. Here the CDR3 DNA reads TGTGCCACCAGTGCCCGCGGACAGGGGGAGGGCGATGAGCAGTTCTTC. Residues: CATSARGQGEGDEQFF.

This clonotype was seen ten or more times. The chain uses TRBV2 and TRBJ2-7; 7 bases agree with TRBD1. CDR1 SNHLY and CDR2 FYNNEI come from the germline V gene. Unmatched junction bases numbered 9, after V lost 7 bases and J lost 3 bases. The CDR3 spans 14 residues. DNA for the CDR3: TGTGCCAGCATTCCCGCCTCAGGGGGCTACGAGCAGTACTTC. Translation gives CASIPASGGYEQYF.

This clonotype was observed a handful of times. The chain carries TRBV12-3 or TRBV12-4 and TRBJ2-2; D is undetermined. This CDR3 spans 12 amino acids. V was shortened by 2 bases and J by 7 bases, with 5 bases between the two germline ends. The CDR3 reads CASSLMRGELFF. The CDR3 nucleotides are TGTGCCAGCAGTTTAATGCGCGGGGAGCTGTTTTTT.

This clonotype came up many times. The V call is TRBV7-6, the J call TRBJ2-5; D perhaps matches TRBD2 (7 bases). CDR3 length: 17 amino acids. Germline V CDR1 and CDR2: SGHVS, FNYEAQ. V lost 8 bases to trimming and J lost 2 bases, with 24 bases between them. The CDR3: CASGPLGGGSKQETQYF. The CDR3 DNA sequence: TGTGCCAGCGGTCCTTTGGGGGGCGGGAGTAAACAAGAGACCCAGTACTTC.

This clonotype was counted between two and nine times. This chain joins TRBV9 and TRBJ2-2, with D tentatively TRBD2 (7 bases). V was clipped by 0 bases and J by 4 bases, with 13 bases between them. Germline V lookup: CDR1 SGDLS, CDR2 YYNGEE. The CDR3 runs 16 residues. In DNA form, the CDR3 reads TGTGCCAGCAGCGTAGAAGTAGGGGGGGGCACCGGGGAGCTGTTTTTT. As protein: CASSVEVGGGTGELFF.

This clonotype was seen repeatedly, ten times or more. The chain is built from TRBV28 and TRBJ2-7; 7 positions match TRBD2. V gave up 6 bases and J gave up 4 bases; unmatched junction bases: 9. CDR1 and CDR2 (germline): MDHEN, SYDVKM. The CDR3 is made up of 14 amino acids. This chain's CDR3 is CASRSGAGVYEQYF. The CDR3 bases are TGTGCCAGCAGGTCGGGCGCGGGGGTGTACGAGCAGTACTTC.

The CDR3 sequence: CASSIGTSGSASFEETQYF. The CDR3 nucleotides are TGTGCCAGTAGTATAGGGACTAGCGGGAGTGCGTCGTTTGAAGAGACCCAGTACTTC. The chain combines TRBV19 with TRBJ2-5; TRBD2 aligns across 13 bases. Germline CDR1 is LNHDA and CDR2 is SQIVND (reference sequence). The length of the CDR3 is 19 residues. J lost 3 bases, V lost 1 base, and 11 bases had no gene match.

This clonotype was picked up many times. The genes are TRBV11-3 and TRBJ2-7, with D uncertain. CDR1 and CDR2 (germline): SGHNT, YENEEA. With 5 bases removed from V and 3 bases from J, the gap between germline ends came to 8 bases. The CDR3 contains 12 residues. As DNA, the CDR3 is TGTGCCAGCAGCCAACGGAACTACGAGCAGTACTTC. Protein sequence: CASSQRNYEQYF.

This clonotype was counted ten times or more. This chain joins TRBV24-1 and TRBJ2-7; 9 bases map to TRBD1. The CDR3 contains 15 residues. CDR1 is KGHDR, CDR2 SFDVKD, per germline. The V gene end was trimmed by 4 bases and the J gene end by 7 bases; junction bases not matched to a gene: 10. CDR3 amino acids: CATSDAGQGIAEQYF. CDR3 nucleotide sequence: TGTGCCACCAGTGACGCGGGACAGGGTATAGCAGAGCAGTACTTC.

The rearrangement uses TRBV5-1 and TRBJ2-1, with 7 bases matching TRBD2. J lost 9 bases, V lost 9 bases, and 12 bases had no gene match. Per germline, CDR1 SGHRS and CDR2 YFSETQ. This CDR3 spans 13 amino acids. As DNA, the CDR3 is TGCGCCACTTACGGACTAGTACGCCTTGAGCAGTTCTTC. Translated: CATYGLVRLEQFF.

In this sample, this clonotype turned up many times. This chain joins TRBV7-8 and TRBJ2-5; no clear D. The CDR3 is made up of 12 amino acids. V was trimmed by 8 bases and J by 5 bases, leaving 12 bases between them. Looked up from germline, CDR1 is SGHVS and CDR2 is FQNEAQ. The CDR3: CASAAPRETQYF. The CDR3 DNA follows: TGTGCCAGCGCAGCCCCTAGGGAGACCCAGTACTTC.

J is TRBJ1-2 and V is TRBV5-1; possible D gene TRBD1, 6 bases. Per germline, CDR1 SGHRS and CDR2 YFSETQ. The V gene lost 0 bases and the J gene lost 2 bases, with 11 bases spanning the gap. This CDR3 has 15 residues. CDR3: CASSLVSGVNYGYTF. The DNA of the CDR3 is TGCGCCAGCAGCTTGGTGTCAGGGGTAAACTATGGCTACACCTTC.

The chain carries TRBV7-3 and TRBJ2-1, with TRBD2 matching over 7 bases. Germline assignment: CDR1 SGHTA and CDR2 FQGTGA. This CDR3 is 16 amino acids long. Trimming took 1 base from V and 4 from J; bases not matched to a gene: 7. The CDR3 bases are TGTGCCAGCAGCTTAATGGAGACTAGCTCGTACAATGAGCAGTTCTTC. This codes for CASSLMETSSYNEQFF.

This clonotype was observed many times. The chain uses TRBV11-2 and TRBJ2-7; D is perhaps TRBD2 (5 bases). This CDR3 spans 14 amino acids. CDR1 and CDR2 from the germline V gene are SGHAT and FQNNGV. Trimming took 3 bases from V and 1 from J, leaving 10 bases between them. CDR3 DNA: TGTGCCAGCAGCTTTAAGCGGCTTTCCTACGAGCAGTACTTC. Amino acid sequence: CASSFKRLSYEQYF. Combining the CDR3 with reference TRBV11-2 and TRBJ2-7 gives the whole variable domain EAGVAQSPRYKIIEKRQSVAFWCNPISGHATLYWYQQILGQGPKLLIQFQNNGVVDDSQLPKDRFSAERLKGVDSTLKIQPAKLEDSAVYLCASSFKRLSYEQYFGPGTRLTVT.

This clonotype came up many times. The gene calls are TRBV5-1 and TRBJ2-7; possible D gene TRBD2, 6 bases. Trimming cost V 7 bases and J 0 bases, with 14 bases left between them. This CDR3 spans 14 amino acids. Germline-derived CDR1 and CDR2 are SGHRS and YFSETQ. CDR3 in amino acids: CASGQAGSSYEQYF. In nucleotides, the CDR3 is TGCGCCAGCGGTCAAGCGGGTAGCTCCTACGAGCAGTACTTC.

This clonotype was detected ten times or more. The V and J genes are TRBV28 and TRBJ2-2, with 9 bases that match TRBD1. CDR1 MDHEN and CDR2 SYDVKM come from the germline V gene. The CDR3 totals 17 residues. With 7 bases clipped from V and 3 bases from J, the junction kept 12 bases outside the gene matches. CDR3 in amino acids: CASTGQGRMSDTGELFF. The DNA of the CDR3 is TGTGCCAGCACCGGACAGGGGCGTATGTCGGACACCGGGGAGCTGTTTTTT.